This note documents a single T cell receptor beta chain sequence. This clone was detected only a few times. Its binding antigen is unknown. The sample holds no much larger clone one base away, and base qualities are not on file. The High Capacity cDNA Reverse Transcription Kit was used to reverse transcribe all of the isolated RNA, meaning that expressed TCRB transcripts were what got sequenced. Naive, central memory and regulatory T cell samples underwent deep immunoSEQ sequencing, averaging about 3.57 million total reads per sample. After sorted cells were lysed in RLT buffer, RNA was extracted with DNase-treated RNeasy Micro or Mini kits, with the choice depending on cell number. Each cell subset was processed on its own to prevent cross-contamination, while patient and healthy donor samples were processed together. TCRB sequences were amplified from cDNA with the immunoSEQ multiplex PCR, producing 87-bp fragments spanning the CDR3 region. Sequencing of the amplicons was performed on the Illumina HiSeq platform. The authors' analysis ran thus. PCR bias was corrected computationally using synthetic template baselines, and reads within Hamming distance 2 were collapsed, with unmergeable singletons discarded. By aligning reads against IMGT, V, D and J genes, CDR3 length, and insertions or deletions at six rearrangement sites were assigned. Within each subset, clonotype counts were normalized to the number of sorted cells before true diversity and Gini coefficients were calculated with the tcR R package. Repertoire sharing was quantified using the overlap coefficient calculated on TCRB nucleotide sequences. As stored in TCRdb, this immuneACCESS dataset retains in-frame rearrangements with V and J assigned. A fraction of the clones does not appear; measured against another copy, unresolved V genes explain less than half of the discrepancy, and the remainder lacks a known reason. V and J calls plus clone size are reproduced from that table; the DNA served to infer D and trimming. Within this sample are around 250,000 clones, with 27% of them counted one time only. Around 4% of the sample lies in the top ten.

From cysteine to phenylalanine, the CDR3 is 17 amino acids long. The only DNA kept is the CDR3, 51 bases in frame from the first base. From the germline V gene, CDR1 is LGHNT and CDR2 is FRNRAP. V loses 0 bases, J loses 10 bases, and the germline ends lie 22 bases apart. The record originates from a study of beta chain features in type 1 diabetes (dated by TCRdb to between 2018 and 2020). Looking at the study overall: Mean age, gender distribution, total cell number and subset yield were not different between patients and healthy donors. A total of roughly 98,000,000 sorted cells were examined across all samples, and a strong correlation was observed between cell number per subset and RNA yield. In the study, TCRB repertoires of sorted circulating CD4+ T cell subsets from recently diagnosed type 1 diabetes patients were compared with those of matched healthy donors. Regulatory and stem cell-like memory subsets were obtained from only 8 patients and roughly 8 healthy donors, while naive and central memory subsets were obtained from all 30 or so donors.

Study-wide conclusions, independent of this receptor: Naive, central memory and regulatory TCRB repertoires appeared more similar among patients than among healthy donors. Fewer insertions and more nucleotide deletions at VDJ recombination sites were observed in patients with type 1 diabetes, implying thymic rearrangement abnormalities. PCR might favor shorter templates, but patient and control samples were amplified and corrected together, so any skew would affect both groups equally. HLA sub-analyses involved small numbers of individuals, so any influence of HLA type on TCRB rearrangement remained unresolved. In all four CD4+ subsets, TCRB CDR3 length was moderately but significantly shorter in type 1 diabetes patients. Because cDNA rather than genomic DNA was sequenced, highly expressing activated cells could have been over-represented, although no difference in activation and CD3 levels was found between groups.

A single peripheral blood draw of about 116 mL on average was collected from each donor into heparinised tubes. A BD FACSAria II was used to sort naive, central memory, regulatory and stem cell-like memory CD4+ T cells with a panel that included CD45RO, CCR7, CD25, CD127, CD95 and CD27. All sorted populations exceeded 98% purity. PBMCs were isolated immediately by Lymphoprep density gradient centrifugation and stained directly without culture. So that batch effects would be minimized, each experiment stained and sorted samples in pairs, pairing one healthy donor with one patient. The TCR sequence derives from a man aged 30 to 39 in good health. The sequencing sample was made of central memory CD4+ T cells from blood. The V gene is TRBV12-5 and the J gene is TRBJ2-1, with an unclear D gene assignment. The nucleotide sequence is TGTGCTAGTGGTTTGGTTTCGTCAGGTACCCTTCCGTTCGAGCAGTTCTTC. It translates as CASGLVSSGTLPFEQFF.